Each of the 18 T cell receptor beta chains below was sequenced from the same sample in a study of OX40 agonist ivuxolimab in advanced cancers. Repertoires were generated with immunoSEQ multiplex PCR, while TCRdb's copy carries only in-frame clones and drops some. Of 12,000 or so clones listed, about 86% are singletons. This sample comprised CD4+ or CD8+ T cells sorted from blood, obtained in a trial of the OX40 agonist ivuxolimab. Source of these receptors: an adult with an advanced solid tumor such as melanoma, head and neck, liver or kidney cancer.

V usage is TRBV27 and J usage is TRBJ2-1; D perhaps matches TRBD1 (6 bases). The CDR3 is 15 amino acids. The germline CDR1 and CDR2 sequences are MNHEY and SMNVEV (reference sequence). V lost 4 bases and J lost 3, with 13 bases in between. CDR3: CASSSRDKIYNEQFF. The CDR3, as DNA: TGTGCCAGCAGTTCCCGGGACAAGATCTACAATGAGCAGTTCTTC.

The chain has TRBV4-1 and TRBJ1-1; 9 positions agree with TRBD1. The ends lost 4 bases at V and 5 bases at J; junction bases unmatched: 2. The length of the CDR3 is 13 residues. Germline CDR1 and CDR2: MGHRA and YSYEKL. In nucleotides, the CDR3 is TGCGCCAGCAGCCCGGGACAGGGTACTGAAGCTTTCTTT. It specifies CASSPGQGTEAFF.

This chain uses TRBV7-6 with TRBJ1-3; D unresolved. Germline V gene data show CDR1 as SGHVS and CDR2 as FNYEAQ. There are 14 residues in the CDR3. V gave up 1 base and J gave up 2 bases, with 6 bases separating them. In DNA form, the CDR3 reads TGTGCCAGCAGCTTAGGTCACCCTGGAAACACCATATATTTT. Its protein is CASSLGHPGNTIYF.

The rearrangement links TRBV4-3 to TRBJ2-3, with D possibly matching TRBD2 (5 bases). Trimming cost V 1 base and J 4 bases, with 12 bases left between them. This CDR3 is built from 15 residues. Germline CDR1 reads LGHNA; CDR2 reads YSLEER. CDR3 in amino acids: CASSQGAGKADTQYF. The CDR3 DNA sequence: TGCGCCAGCAGCCAAGGGGCCGGGAAAGCAGATACGCAGTATTTT.

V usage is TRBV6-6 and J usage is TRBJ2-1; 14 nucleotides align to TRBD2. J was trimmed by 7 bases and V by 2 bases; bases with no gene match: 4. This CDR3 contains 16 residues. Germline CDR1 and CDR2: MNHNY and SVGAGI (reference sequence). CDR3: CASSYPTSGRGNEQFF. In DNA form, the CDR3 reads TGTGCCAGCAGTTACCCGACTAGCGGGAGGGGTAATGAGCAGTTCTTC.

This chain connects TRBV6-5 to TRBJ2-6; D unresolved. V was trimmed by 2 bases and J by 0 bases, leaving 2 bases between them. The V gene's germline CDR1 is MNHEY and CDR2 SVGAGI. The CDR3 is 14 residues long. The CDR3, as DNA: TGTGCCAGCAGTTACAGCTCTGGGGCCAACGTCCTGACTTTC. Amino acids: CASSYSSGANVLTF.

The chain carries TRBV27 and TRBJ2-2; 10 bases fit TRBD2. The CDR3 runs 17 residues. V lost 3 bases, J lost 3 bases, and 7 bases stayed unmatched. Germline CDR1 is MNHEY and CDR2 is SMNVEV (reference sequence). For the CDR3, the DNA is TGTGCCAGCAGTTTGAATAGCGGGAGGATTTACACCGGGGAGCTGTTTTTT. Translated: CASSLNSGRIYTGELFF.

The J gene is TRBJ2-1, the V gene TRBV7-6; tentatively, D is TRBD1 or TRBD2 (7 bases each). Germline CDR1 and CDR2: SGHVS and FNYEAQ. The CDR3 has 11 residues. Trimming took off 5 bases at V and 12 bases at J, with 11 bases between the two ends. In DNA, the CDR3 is TGTGCCAGCAGCGCAGGGGGGGGGCAGTTCTTC. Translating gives CASSAGGGQFF.

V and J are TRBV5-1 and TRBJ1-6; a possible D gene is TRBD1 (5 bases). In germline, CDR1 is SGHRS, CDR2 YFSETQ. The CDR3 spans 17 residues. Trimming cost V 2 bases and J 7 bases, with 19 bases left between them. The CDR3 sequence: CASSFFGTADQNSPLHF. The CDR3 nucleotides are TGCGCCAGCAGCTTTTTCGGGACGGCCGACCAAAATTCACCCCTCCACTTT.

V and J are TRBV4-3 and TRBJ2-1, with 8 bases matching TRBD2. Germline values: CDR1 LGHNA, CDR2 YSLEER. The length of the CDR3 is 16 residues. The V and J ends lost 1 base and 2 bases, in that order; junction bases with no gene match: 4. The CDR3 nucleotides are TGCGCCAGCAGCCAAGGGGCGGGAGGCACCTACAATGAGCAGTTCTTC. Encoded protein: CASSQGAGGTYNEQFF.

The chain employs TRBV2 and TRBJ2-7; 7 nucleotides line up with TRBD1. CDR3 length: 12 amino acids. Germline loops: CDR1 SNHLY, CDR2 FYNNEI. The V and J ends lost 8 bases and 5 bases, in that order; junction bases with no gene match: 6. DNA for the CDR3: TGTGCCAGCGCGACAGGGTTCGACGAGCAGTACTTC. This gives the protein CASATGFDEQYF.

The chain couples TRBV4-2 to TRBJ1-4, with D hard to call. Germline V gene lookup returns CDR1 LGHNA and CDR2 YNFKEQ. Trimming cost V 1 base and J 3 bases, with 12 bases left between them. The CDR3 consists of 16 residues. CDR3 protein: CASSQGALTPNEKLFF. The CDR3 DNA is TGTGCCAGCAGCCAAGGGGCGTTAACACCTAATGAAAAACTGTTTTTT.

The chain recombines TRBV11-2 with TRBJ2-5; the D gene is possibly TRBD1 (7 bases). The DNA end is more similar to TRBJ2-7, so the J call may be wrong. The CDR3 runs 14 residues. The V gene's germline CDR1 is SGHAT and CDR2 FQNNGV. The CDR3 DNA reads TGTGCCAGCAGCTTAGTAGCAGGGGGGTACGAGCAGTACTTC. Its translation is CASSLVAGGYEQYF.

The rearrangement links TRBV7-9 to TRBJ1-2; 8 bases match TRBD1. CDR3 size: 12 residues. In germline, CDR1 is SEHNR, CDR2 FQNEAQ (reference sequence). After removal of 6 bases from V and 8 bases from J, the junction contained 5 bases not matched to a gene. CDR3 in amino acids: CASSPGTGGYTF. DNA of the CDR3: TGTGCCAGCAGTCCCGGGACAGGCGGCTACACCTTC.

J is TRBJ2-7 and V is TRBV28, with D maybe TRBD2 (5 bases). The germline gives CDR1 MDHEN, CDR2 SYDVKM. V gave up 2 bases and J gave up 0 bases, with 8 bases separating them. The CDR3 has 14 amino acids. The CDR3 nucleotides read TGTGCCAGCAGTTTAGACGGGATCTCCTACGAGCAGTACTTC. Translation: CASSLDGISYEQYF.

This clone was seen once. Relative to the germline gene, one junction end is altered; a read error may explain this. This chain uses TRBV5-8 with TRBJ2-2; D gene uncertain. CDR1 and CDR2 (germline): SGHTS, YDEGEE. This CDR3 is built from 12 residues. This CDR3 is CASSPVAGELFF. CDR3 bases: TGCGCCAGCAGCCCGGTCGCCGGGGAGCTGTTTTTT.

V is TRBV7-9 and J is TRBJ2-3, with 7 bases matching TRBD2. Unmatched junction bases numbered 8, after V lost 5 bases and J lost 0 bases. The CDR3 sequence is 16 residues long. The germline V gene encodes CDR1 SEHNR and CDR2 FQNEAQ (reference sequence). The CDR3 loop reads CASSRTSVTSTDTQYF. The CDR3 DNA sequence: TGTGCCAGCAGCCGTACTAGCGTGACTAGCACAGATACGCAGTATTTT.

In DNA, the CDR3 is TGTGCCAGCAGCTTGGGGACTAGGGGGTCAGATACGCAGTATTTT. It yields the protein CASSLGTRGSDTQYF. J is TRBJ2-3 and V is TRBV5-6; D is perhaps TRBD2 (7 bases). CDR3 length equals 15 residues. CDR1 is SGHDT, CDR2 YYEEEE, per germline. Between the trimmed V and J ends, which lost 0 bases and 4 bases, there was a span of 12 bases.